This is a list of T cell receptor beta chains from one sample in a study of blood T cell repertoires in COVID-19. The repertoire was sequenced with immunoSEQ multiplex PCR; TCRdb's copy has only in-frame clones and lacks some. The sample records under 450,000 clones, roughly nine tenths being singletons. Sequencing was performed on PBMCs or T cells enriched from blood (not recorded which). The receptors here all came from a woman in her thirties or forties who had been exposed to COVID-19. Both conserved end residues are part of each CDR3. The D gene is left open where the match is weak. Expanded clones are given a class, and other clones once, few, many or no size at all.

TRBV4-1	.	TRBJ2-3	TRBD2	CASSQGLAGGLGDTQYF	TGCGCCAGCAGCCAAGGGCTAGCGGGAGGCTTGGGAGATACGCAGTATTTT
TRBV5-4	.	TRBJ1-4	.	CASSLSGVIPEKLFF	TGTGCCAGCAGCTTGTCAGGGGTAATTCCTGAAAAACTGTTTTTT
TRBV18	.	TRBJ2-5	TRBD1	CASSPPTGWETQYF	TGTGCCAGCTCACCACCGACAGGGTGGGAGACCCAGTACTTC
TRBV7-3	once	TRBJ2-1	.	CASSLGSEQFF	TGTGCCAGCAGCTTAGGCTCTGAGCAGTTCTTC
TRBV30	.	TRBJ2-1	.	CAWSAGQSQFF	TGTGCCTGGAGTGCCGGACAGTCCCAGTTCTTC
TRBV10-2	.	TRBJ2-7	.	CASIPQVSYEQYF	TGCGCCAGTATACCCCAGGTTTCCTACGAGCAGTACTTC
TRBV9	.	TRBJ1-2	.	CASSVTESPLGGYTF	TGTGCCAGCAGCGTAACAGAATCCCCCCTGGGCGGCTACACCTTC
TRBV12-3/TRBV12-4	.	TRBJ1-4	TRBD1	CASSKPQGGLFF	TGTGCCAGCAGTAAACCTCAGGGGGGACTGTTTTTT
TRBV4-1	.	TRBJ1-2	.	CASSRTTEGYTF	TGCGCCAGCAGCCGAACGACGGAGGGCTACACCTTC
TRBV20-1	.	TRBJ1-1	.	CSAPQGTEAFF	TGCAGTGCCCCACAGGGAACTGAAGCTTTCTTT
TRBV29-1	.	TRBJ2-3	.	CSVDRGTDTQYF	TGCAGCGTTGATCGGGGCACAGATACGCAGTATTTT
TRBV29-1	.	TRBJ1-2	.	CSVPRRDGISETF	TGCAGCGTGCCCCGGCGGGACGGAATTTCAGAAACCTTC
TRBV25-1	few	TRBJ2-5	.	CASGSGLAPGETQYF	TGTGCCAGCGGGAGCGGGCTAGCGCCAGGGGAGACCCAGTACTTC
TRBV2	.	TRBJ1-4	.	CASVRGEKLFF	TGTGCCAGCGTCCGGGGTGAAAAACTGTTTTTT
TRBV13	.	TRBJ1-1	.	CASSLELEAFF	TGTGCCAGCAGTCTAGAGCTTGAAGCTTTCTTT
TRBV19	.	TRBJ1-5	TRBD1	CASSIGTGVGQPQHF	TGTGCCAGTAGTATAGGGACAGGGGTTGGTCAGCCCCAGCATTTT
TRBV19	.	TRBJ2-3	.	CASSTGDTQYF	TGTGCCAGTAGTACGGGAGATACGCAGTATTTT
TRBV11-3	.	TRBJ1-2	.	CASSRLNYGYTF	TGTGCCAGCAGCCGCCTAAACTATGGCTACACCTTC
TRBV12-5	.	TRBJ1-2	TRBD1	CASGLVPDRDRDYGYTF	TGTGCTAGTGGTTTGGTCCCCGACCGGGACAGGGACTATGGCTACACCTTC
TRBV5-1	.	TRBJ2-2	.	CASSNRAGFANTGELFF	TGCGCCAGCAGCAACCGGGCAGGGTTCGCGAACACCGGGGAGCTGTTTTTT
TRBV11-3	.	TRBJ2-7	.	CASSSPGESSEQYF	TGTGCCAGCAGCTCCCCCGGGGAGTCGAGCGAGCAGTACTTC
TRBV18	.	TRBJ2-7	.	CASSPFLGIEQYF	TGTGCCAGCTCACCCTTCCTAGGAATCGAGCAGTACTTC
TRBV18	.	TRBJ1-4	.	CASSPGQNEKLFF	TGTGCCAGCTCCCCCGGACAGAATGAAAAACTGTTTTTT
TRBV12-3/TRBV12-4	.	TRBJ1-2	.	CASSSPGFYGYTF	TGTGCCAGCAGTTCTCCGGGGTTCTATGGCTACACCTTC
TRBV12-5	.	TRBJ2-1	.	CASGLVLVGRREEQFF	TGTGCTAGTGGTTTGGTACTAGTCGGCAGGCGGGAAGAGCAGTTCTTC
TRBV18	.	TRBJ1-1	.	CASSPRPGVGTEAFF	TGTGCCAGCTCACCACGTCCGGGGGTAGGCACTGAAGCTTTCTTT
TRBV5-1	.	TRBJ1-2	TRBD1	CASSRWDRDFPGYTF	TGCGCCAGCAGCCGTTGGGACAGGGATTTTCCTGGCTACACCTTC
TRBV5-5	.	TRBJ1-6	TRBD1	CASSPGQVKSPLHF	TGTGCCAGCAGCCCGGGACAGGTGAAATCACCCCTCCACTTT
TRBV7-9	.	TRBJ1-3	TRBD1	CASSSARTGVGNTIYF	TGTGCCAGCAGCTCAGCCCGGACAGGGGTGGGAAACACCATATATTTT
TRBV21-1	.	TRBJ1-2	.	CASSTQGTFLMARYTF	TGTGCCAGCAGCACCCAGGGGACATTCTTAATGGCCAGGTACACCTTC
TRBV19	.	TRBJ1-1	.	CASSPRPQGWDEAFF	TGTGCCAGTAGTCCCCGTCCTCAGGGCTGGGATGAAGCTTTCTTT
TRBV5-4	.	TRBJ1-1	.	CASSFDSLNTEAFF	TGTGCCAGCAGCTTTGACAGCCTGAACACTGAAGCTTTCTTT
TRBV28	.	TRBJ1-4	.	CASREGSSTNEKLFF	TGTGCCAGCAGGGAGGGGTCCTCAACTAATGAAAAACTGTTTTTT
TRBV30	.	TRBJ2-7	.	CAWSALAAEQYF	TGTGCCTGGAGTGCTTTAGCCGCCGAGCAGTACTTC
TRBV14	.	TRBJ1-3	TRBD1	CASSQRTGGKGNTIYF	TGTGCCAGCAGCCAACGGACAGGAGGAAAAGGAAACACCATATATTTT
TRBV4-3	.	TRBJ2-1	TRBD2	CASSLGLAGFDEQFF	TGCGCCAGCAGCTTGGGACTAGCGGGATTCGATGAGCAGTTCTTC
TRBV25-1	.	TRBJ1-2	.	CASSASWQGIGYTF	TGTGCCAGCAGTGCCTCGTGGCAGGGTATAGGCTACACCTTC
TRBV7-6	few	TRBJ2-1	TRBD2	CASSLRLAGYEQFF	TGTGCCAGCAGCTTGCGACTAGCGGGGTATGAGCAGTTCTTC
TRBV18	once	TRBJ1-1	.	CASSQGVGTEAFF	TGTGCCAGCTCACAAGGGGTCGGCACTGAAGCTTTCTTT
TRBV18	once	TRBJ2-3	.	CASSPRASTDTQYF	TGTGCCAGCTCACCACGGGCTAGCACAGATACGCAGTATTTT
TRBV1	.	TRBJ1-4	.	CTSSQGAGGNEKLFF	TGCACCAGCAGCCAAGGGGCAGGTGGTAATGAAAAACTGTTTTTT
TRBV7-9	.	TRBJ1-3	.	CASSEGQGRRGNTIYF	TGTGCCAGCAGCGAGGGCCAGGGGCGGAGGGGAAACACCATATATTTT
TRBV13	.	TRBJ2-6	TRBD1	CASRGRTGLSSGANVLTF	TGTGCCAGCCGAGGGAGGACAGGGCTGAGCTCTGGGGCCAACGTCCTGACTTTC